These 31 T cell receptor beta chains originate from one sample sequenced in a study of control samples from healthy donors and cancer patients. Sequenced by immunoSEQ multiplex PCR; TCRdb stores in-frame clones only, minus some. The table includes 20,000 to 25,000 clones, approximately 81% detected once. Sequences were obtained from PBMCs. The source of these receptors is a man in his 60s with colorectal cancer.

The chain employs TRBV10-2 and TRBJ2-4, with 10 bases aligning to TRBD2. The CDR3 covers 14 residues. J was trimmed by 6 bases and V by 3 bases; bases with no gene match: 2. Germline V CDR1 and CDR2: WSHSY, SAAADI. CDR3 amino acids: CASSETSGANIQYF. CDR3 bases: TGCGCCAGCAGTGAAACTAGCGGGGCAAACATTCAGTACTTC.

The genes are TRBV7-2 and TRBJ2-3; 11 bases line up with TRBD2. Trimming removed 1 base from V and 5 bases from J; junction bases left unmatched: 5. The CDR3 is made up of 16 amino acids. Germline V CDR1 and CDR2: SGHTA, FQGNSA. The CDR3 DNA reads TGTGCCAGCAGCTTAGGCCTAGCGGGGGGAGAAGATACGCAGTATTTT. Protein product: CASSLGLAGGEDTQYF.

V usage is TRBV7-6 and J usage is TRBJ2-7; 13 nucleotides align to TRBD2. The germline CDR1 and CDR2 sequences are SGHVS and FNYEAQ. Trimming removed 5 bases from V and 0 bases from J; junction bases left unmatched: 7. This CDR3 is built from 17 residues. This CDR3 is CASSRIGLAGDSYEQYF. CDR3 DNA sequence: TGTGCCAGCAGCCGGATCGGACTAGCGGGGGACTCCTACGAGCAGTACTTC.

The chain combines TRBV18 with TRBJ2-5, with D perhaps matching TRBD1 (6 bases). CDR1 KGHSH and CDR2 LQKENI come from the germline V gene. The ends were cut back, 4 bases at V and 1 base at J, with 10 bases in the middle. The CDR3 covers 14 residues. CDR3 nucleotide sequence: TGTGCCAGCTCACGGGGGACACGCCAAGAGACCCAGTACTTC. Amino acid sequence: CASSRGTRQETQYF.

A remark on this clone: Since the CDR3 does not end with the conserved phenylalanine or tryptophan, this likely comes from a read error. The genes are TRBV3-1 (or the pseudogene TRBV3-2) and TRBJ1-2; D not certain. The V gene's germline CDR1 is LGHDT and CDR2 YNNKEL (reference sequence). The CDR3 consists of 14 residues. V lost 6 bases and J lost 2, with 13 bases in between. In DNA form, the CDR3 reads TGTGCCAGCAGTCACCGGACGGGGAACTATGGCTACACCCTC. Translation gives CASSHRTGNYGYTL.

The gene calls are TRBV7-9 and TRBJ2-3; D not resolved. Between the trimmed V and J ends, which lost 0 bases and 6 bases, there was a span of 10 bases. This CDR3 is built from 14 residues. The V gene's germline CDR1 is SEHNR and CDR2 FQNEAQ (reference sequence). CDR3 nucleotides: TGTGCCAGCAGCTTAGCATGGGCGGCGGATACGCAGTATTTT. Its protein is CASSLAWAADTQYF. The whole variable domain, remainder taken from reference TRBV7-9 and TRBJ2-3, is DTGVSQNPRHKITKRGQNVTFRCDPISEHNRLYWYRQTLGQGPEFLTYFQNEAQLEKSRLLSDRFSAERPKGSFSTLEIQRTEQGDSAMYLCASSLAWAADTQYFGPGTRLTVL.

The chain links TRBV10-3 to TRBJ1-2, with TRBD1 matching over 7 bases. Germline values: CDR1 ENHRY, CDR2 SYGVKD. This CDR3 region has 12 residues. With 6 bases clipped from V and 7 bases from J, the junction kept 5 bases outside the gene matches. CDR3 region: CAIRGTGAGYTF. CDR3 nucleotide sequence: TGTGCCATCAGAGGAACAGGGGCTGGCTACACCTTC.

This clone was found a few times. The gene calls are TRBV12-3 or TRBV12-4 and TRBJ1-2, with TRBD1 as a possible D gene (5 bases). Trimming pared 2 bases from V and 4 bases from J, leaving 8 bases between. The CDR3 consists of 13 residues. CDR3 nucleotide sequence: TGTGCCAGCAGTTTAAGTGGGGGCTATGGCTACACCTTC. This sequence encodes CASSLSGGYGYTF.

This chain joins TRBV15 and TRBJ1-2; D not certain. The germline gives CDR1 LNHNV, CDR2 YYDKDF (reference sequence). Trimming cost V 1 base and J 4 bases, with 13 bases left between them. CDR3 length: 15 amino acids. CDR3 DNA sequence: TGTGCCACCAGCAGAGCCCTCTCTACGAGCTATGGCTACACCTTC. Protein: CATSRALSTSYGYTF.

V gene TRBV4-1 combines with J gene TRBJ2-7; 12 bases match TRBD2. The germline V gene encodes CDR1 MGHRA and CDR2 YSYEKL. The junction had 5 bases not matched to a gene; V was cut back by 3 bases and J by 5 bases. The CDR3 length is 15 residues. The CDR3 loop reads CASSHLTSGGNEQYF. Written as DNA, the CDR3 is TGCGCCAGCAGCCATTTGACTAGCGGGGGAAACGAGCAGTACTTC.

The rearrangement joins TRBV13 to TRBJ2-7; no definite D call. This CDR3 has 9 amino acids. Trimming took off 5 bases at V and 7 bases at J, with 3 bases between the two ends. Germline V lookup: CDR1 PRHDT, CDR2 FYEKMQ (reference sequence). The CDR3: CASSGEQYF. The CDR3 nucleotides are TGTGCCAGCAGCGGAGAGCAGTACTTC. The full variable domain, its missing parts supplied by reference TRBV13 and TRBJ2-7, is AAGVIQSPRHLIKEKRETATLKCYPIPRHDTVYWYQQGPGQDPQFLISFYEKMQSDKGSIPDRFSAQQFSDYHSELNMSSLELGDSALYFCASSGEQYFGPGTRLTVT.

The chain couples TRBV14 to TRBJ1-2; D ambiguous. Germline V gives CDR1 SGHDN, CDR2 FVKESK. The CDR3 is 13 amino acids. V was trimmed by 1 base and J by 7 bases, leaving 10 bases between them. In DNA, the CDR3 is TGTGCCAGCAGCCAAGTATACTTGGTTGGCTACACCTTC. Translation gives CASSQVYLVGYTF.

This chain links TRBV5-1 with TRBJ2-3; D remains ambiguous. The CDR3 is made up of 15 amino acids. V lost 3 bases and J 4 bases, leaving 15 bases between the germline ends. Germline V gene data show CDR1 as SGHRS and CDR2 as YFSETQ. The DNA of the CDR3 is TGCGCCAGCAGCTCACATCTCCCTGGACCAGATACGCAGTATTTT. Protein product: CASSSHLPGPDTQYF.

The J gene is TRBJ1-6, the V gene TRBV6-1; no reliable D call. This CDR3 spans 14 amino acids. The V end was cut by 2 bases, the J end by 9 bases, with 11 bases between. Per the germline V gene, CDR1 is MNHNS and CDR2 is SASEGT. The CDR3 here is CASSETGGSSPLHF. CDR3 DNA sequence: TGTGCCAGCAGTGAAACTGGCGGGAGTTCACCCCTCCACTTT.

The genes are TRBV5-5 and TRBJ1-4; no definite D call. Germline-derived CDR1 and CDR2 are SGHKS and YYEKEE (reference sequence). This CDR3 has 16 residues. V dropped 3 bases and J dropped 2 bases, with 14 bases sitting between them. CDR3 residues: CASSSRVPATNEKLFF. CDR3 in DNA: TGTGCCAGCAGCTCCCGAGTACCGGCGACTAATGAAAAACTGTTTTTT. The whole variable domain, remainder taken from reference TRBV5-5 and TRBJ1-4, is DAGVTQSPTHLIKTRGQQVTLRCSPISGHKSVSWYQQVLGQGPQFIFQYYEKEERGRGNFPDRFSARQFPNYSSELNVNALLLGDSALYLCASSSRVPATNEKLFFGSGTQLSVL.

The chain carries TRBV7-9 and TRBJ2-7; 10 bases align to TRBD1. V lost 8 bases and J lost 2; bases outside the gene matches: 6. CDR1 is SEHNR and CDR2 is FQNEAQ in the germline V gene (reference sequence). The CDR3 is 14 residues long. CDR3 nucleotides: TGTGCCAGCCTTCCTGACAGGGGGCCCTACGAGCAGTACTTC. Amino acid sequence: CASLPDRGPYEQYF. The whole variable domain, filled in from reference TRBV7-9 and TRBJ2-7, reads DTGVSQNPRHKITKRGQNVTFRCDPISEHNRLYWYRQTLGQGPEFLTYFQNEAQLEKSRLLSDRFSAERPKGSFSTLEIQRTEQGDSAMYLCASLPDRGPYEQYFGPGTRLTVT.

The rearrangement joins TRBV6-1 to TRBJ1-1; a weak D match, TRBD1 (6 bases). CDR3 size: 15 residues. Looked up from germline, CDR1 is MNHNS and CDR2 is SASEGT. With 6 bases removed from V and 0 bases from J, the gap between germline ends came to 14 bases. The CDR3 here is CASRMGHAMNTEAFF. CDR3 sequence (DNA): TGTGCCAGCAGAATGGGACATGCGATGAACACTGAAGCTTTCTTT.

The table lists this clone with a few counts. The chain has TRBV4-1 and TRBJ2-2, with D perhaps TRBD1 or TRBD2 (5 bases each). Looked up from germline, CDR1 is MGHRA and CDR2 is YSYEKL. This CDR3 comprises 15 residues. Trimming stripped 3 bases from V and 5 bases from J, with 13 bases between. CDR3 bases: TGCGCCAGCAGCCAGGGGAGCGAGGGGACCGGGGAGCTGTTTTTT. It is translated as CASSQGSEGTGELFF.

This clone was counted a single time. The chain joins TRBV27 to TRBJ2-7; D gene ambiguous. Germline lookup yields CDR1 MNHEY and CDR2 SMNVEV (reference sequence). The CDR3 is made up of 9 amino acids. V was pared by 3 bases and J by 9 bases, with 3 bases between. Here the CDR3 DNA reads TGTGCCAGCAGTTTTGTGCAGTACGTC. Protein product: CASSFVQYV.

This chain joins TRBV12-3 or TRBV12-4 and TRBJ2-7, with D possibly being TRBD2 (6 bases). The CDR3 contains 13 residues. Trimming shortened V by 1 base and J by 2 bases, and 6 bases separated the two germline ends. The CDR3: CASSLVAAYEQYF. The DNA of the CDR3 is TGTGCCAGCAGTTTAGTAGCGGCCTACGAGCAGTACTTC.

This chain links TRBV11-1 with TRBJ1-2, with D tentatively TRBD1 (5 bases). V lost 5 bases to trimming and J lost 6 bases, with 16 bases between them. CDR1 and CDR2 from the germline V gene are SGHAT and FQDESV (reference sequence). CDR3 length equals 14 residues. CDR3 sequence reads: CASSAGLLGHGYTF. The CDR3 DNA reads TGTGCCAGCAGCGCGGGACTTTTGGGCCATGGCTACACCTTC.

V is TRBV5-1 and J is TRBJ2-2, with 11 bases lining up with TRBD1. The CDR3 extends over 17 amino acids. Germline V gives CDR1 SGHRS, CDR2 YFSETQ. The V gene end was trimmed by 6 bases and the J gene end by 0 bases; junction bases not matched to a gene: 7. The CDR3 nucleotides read TGCGCCAGCAAGATACCGGGACAGGGGGCGAACACCGGGGAGCTGTTTTTT. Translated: CASKIPGQGANTGELFF.

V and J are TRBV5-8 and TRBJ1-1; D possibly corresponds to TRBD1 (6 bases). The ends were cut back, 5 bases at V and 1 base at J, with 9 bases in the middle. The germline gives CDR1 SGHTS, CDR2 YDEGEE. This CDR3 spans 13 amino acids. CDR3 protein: CASRRQENTEAFF. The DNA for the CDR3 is TGTGCCAGCAGACGACAGGAGAACACTGAAGCTTTCTTT.

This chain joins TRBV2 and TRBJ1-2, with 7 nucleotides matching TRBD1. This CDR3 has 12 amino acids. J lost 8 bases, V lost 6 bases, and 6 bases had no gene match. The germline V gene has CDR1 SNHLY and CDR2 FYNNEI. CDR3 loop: CASSDRARGYTF. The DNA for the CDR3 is TGTGCCAGCAGCGACAGGGCCCGAGGCTACACCTTC.

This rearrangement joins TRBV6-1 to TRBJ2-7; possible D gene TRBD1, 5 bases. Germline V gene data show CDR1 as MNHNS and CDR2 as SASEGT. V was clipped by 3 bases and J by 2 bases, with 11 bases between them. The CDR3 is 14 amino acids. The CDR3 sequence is CASSDDSRAYEQYV. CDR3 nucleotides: TGTGCCAGCAGTGACGACAGTAGGGCCTACGAGCAGTACGTC.

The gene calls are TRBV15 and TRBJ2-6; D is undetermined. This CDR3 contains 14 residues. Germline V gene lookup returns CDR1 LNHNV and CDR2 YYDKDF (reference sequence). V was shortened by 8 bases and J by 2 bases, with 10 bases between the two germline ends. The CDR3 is CATVQVTGANVLTF. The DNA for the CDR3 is TGTGCCACCGTGCAGGTCACTGGGGCCAACGTCCTGACTTTC.

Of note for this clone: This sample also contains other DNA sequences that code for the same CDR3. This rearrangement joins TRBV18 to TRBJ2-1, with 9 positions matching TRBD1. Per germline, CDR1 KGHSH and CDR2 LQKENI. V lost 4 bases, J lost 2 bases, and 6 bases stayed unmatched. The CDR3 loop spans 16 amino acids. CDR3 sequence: CASSRSTGGTYNEQFF. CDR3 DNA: TGTGCCAGCTCACGATCAACAGGGGGCACCTACAATGAGCAGTTCTTC.

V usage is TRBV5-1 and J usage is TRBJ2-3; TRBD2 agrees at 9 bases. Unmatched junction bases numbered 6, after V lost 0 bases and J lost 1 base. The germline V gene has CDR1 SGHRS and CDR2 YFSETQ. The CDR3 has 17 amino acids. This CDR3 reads CASSLGLAASGTDTQYF. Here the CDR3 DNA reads TGCGCCAGCAGCTTGGGACTAGCGGCCAGTGGCACAGATACGCAGTATTTT.

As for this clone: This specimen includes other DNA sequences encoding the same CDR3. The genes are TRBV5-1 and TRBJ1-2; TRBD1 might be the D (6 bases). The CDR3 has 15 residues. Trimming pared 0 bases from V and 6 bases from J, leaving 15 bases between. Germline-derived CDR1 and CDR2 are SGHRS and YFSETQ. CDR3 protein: CASSLAGQMADGYTF. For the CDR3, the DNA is TGCGCCAGCAGCTTGGCAGGACAGATGGCAGATGGCTACACCTTC.

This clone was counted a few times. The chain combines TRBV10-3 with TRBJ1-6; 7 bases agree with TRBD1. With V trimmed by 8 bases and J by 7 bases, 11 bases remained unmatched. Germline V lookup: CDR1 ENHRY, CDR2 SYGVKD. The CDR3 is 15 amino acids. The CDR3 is CAIGQGQVLNSPLHF. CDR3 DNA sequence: TGTGCCATCGGACAAGGACAGGTTCTCAATTCACCCCTCCACTTT.

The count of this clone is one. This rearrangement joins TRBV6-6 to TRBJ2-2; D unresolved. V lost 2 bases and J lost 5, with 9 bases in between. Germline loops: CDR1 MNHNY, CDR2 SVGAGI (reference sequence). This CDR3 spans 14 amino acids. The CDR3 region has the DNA TGTGCCAGCAGTTACGGTATTGCTACCGGGGAGCTGTTTTTT. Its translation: CASSYGIATGELFF.